The 21 T cell receptor beta chains presented below share a single source sample, sequenced in a study of CD8 T cells in Susac syndrome. cDNA came from roughly 0.5 to 1 ug RNA primed by random hexamers. Using its own MiXCR run on the immunoSEQ multiplex PCR reads, TCRdb lists one record per CDR3 protein. The data contain 65,000 to 100,000 distinct CDR3 sequences, roughly 96% of them singletons. Sequencing was carried out using CD8+ T cells from PBMCs. Receptors were obtained from a human donor with Susac syndrome.

The rearrangement joins TRBV4-2 to TRBJ2-2; 8 nucleotides line up with TRBD2. CDR3 length: 15 residues. The germline gives CDR1 LGHNA, CDR2 YNFKEQ. V gave up 3 bases and J gave up 7 bases; unmatched junction bases: 7. CDR3 residues: CASSQGAGEFGELFF. CDR3 in DNA: TGTGCCAGCAGCCAGGGAGCGGGGGAGTTCGGGGAGCTGTTTTTT.

The V call is TRBV20-1, the J call TRBJ1-2; D may be TRBD1 (5 bases). The germline V gene has CDR1 DFQATT and CDR2 SNEGSKA (reference sequence). V lost 1 base, J lost 5 bases, and 23 bases lay in between. This CDR3 spans 17 amino acids. CDR3 DNA: TGCAGTGCTAGAGTGGCCAACAGGTCCGAGCCGCCGTATGGCTACACCTTC. Encoded protein: CSARVANRSEPPYGYTF.

The chain recombines TRBV9 with TRBJ2-5; D gene unclear. V was clipped by 3 bases and J by 5 bases, with 2 bases between them. CDR3 length: 10 residues. Germline CDR1 and CDR2: SGDLS and YYNGEE. CDR3: CASSGETQYF. The DNA of the CDR3 is TGTGCCAGCAGCGGGGAGACCCAGTACTTC.

This clonotype was observed a single time. This chain links TRBV5-6 with TRBJ2-7; 8 bases match TRBD2. The J segment lost 2 bases and the V segment lost 7 bases, leaving 5 bases of the junction unmatched. Germline V gives CDR1 SGHDT, CDR2 YYEEEE. There are 13 residues in the CDR3. For the CDR3, the DNA is TGTGCCAGCCGAGGGACTAGAACCTACGAGCAGTACTTC. Protein sequence: CASRGTRTYEQYF. Supplemented by reference TRBV5-6 and TRBJ2-7, the full variable domain reads DAGVTQSPTHLIKTRGQQVTLRCSPKSGHDTVSWYQQALGQGPQFIFQYYEEEERQRGNFPDRFSGHQFPNYSSELNVNALLLGDSALYLCASRGTRTYEQYFGPGTRLTVT.

The chain recombines TRBV7-8 with TRBJ1-5, with 7 nucleotides matching TRBD1. This CDR3 has 14 amino acids. V trimming: 1 base; J trimming: 7 bases; junction bases outside the gene matches: 4. Germline V CDR1 and CDR2: SGHVS, FQNEAQ. CDR3 sequence reads: CASSLEVGGQPQHF. The CDR3 bases are TGTGCCAGCAGCTTAGAGGTAGGGGGCCAGCCCCAGCATTTT.

The chain employs TRBV7-8 and TRBJ2-5; TRBD2 matches at 8 bases. Germline V gene lookup returns CDR1 SGHVS and CDR2 FQNEAQ. The length of the CDR3 is 15 residues. The junction had 5 bases not matched to a gene; V was cut back by 1 base and J by 4 bases. Written as DNA, the CDR3 is TGTGCCAGCAGCTTAGGGACTAGCTGGGGAGAGACCCAGTACTTC. It specifies CASSLGTSWGETQYF.

V usage is TRBV7-6 and J usage is TRBJ2-3; D is undetermined. The CDR3 contains 14 residues. V was pared by 0 bases and J by 2 bases, with 6 bases between. Germline CDR1 reads SGHVS; CDR2 reads FNYEAQ. The CDR3 bases are TGTGCCAGCAGCTTAGCACCGGCCACAGATACGCAGTATTTT. Protein: CASSLAPATDTQYF.

The chain carries TRBV28 and TRBJ2-5, with 11 positions matching TRBD2. The CDR3 consists of 14 residues. Germline values: CDR1 MDHEN, CDR2 SYDVKM. The trim removed 8 bases at V and 1 base at J, leaving 3 bases unmatched. The CDR3 sequence is CASLGTSGQETQYF. In DNA, the CDR3 is TGTGCCAGCCTGGGGACTAGCGGCCAAGAGACCCAGTACTTC.

This chain uses TRBV2 with TRBJ2-7, with a possible D match to TRBD1 (6 bases). Per germline, CDR1 SNHLY and CDR2 FYNNEI. The CDR3 contains 13 residues. The V and J ends lost 7 bases and 2 bases respectively, with 12 bases between them. The chain's CDR3 is CASNGPGAYEQYF. In DNA form, the CDR3 reads TGTGCCAGCAATGGACCAGGGGCCTACGAGCAGTACTTC.

CDR3 bases: TGTGCCAGCAGCCCCGGGACAGGGATCGATGAGCAGTTCTTC. Amino acid sequence: CASSPGTGIDEQFF. The chain employs TRBV7-9 and TRBJ2-1; 9 bases match TRBD1. The V gene end was trimmed by 5 bases and the J gene end by 8 bases; junction bases not matched to a gene: 7. Germline V gene data show CDR1 as SEHNR and CDR2 as FQNEAQ (reference sequence). The CDR3 loop spans 14 amino acids.

CDR3 nucleotide sequence: TGTGCCAGCAGCTTGGGGGCAGTTTCGATGACTGAAGCTTTCTTT. It translates to CASSLGAVSMTEAFF. The rearrangement joins TRBV5-6 to TRBJ1-1; D is undetermined. This CDR3 spans 15 amino acids. Trimming shortened V by 0 bases and J by 5 bases, and 14 bases separated the two germline ends. Germline CDR1 SGHDT, CDR2 YYEEEE.

The chain employs TRBV18 and TRBJ2-5; D is unresolved. The length of the CDR3 is 14 residues. Germline V gene sequence: CDR1 KGHSH, CDR2 LQKENI. V was clipped by 6 bases and J by 1 base, with 12 bases between them. In DNA form, the CDR3 reads TGTGCCAGCTCGCTCAACCGCGCCCAAGAGACCCAGTACTTC. Translation: CASSLNRAQETQYF.

The chain combines TRBV29-1 with TRBJ1-2; no clear D. Trimming pared 4 bases from V and 2 bases from J, leaving 8 bases between. Germline V gives CDR1 SQVTM, CDR2 ANQGSEA. The CDR3 sequence is 12 residues long. CDR3 sequence reads: CSVGAGNYGYTF. The CDR3 DNA sequence: TGCAGCGTTGGGGCAGGCAACTATGGCTACACCTTC.

The genes are TRBV9 and TRBJ2-4; D gene unclear. Germline V gene sequence: CDR1 SGDLS, CDR2 YYNGEE. Between the trimmed V and J ends, which lost 3 bases and 5 bases, there was a span of 9 bases. The CDR3 totals 13 residues. The CDR3 nucleotides are TGTGCCAGCAGCGACGGCGGACAAAACATTCAGTACTTC. This gives the protein CASSDGGQNIQYF.

The chain has TRBV15 and TRBJ2-7; possibly TRBD1 for D (6 bases). Deletions cut 5 bases from V and 2 bases from J, with 16 bases between. Germline values: CDR1 LNHNV, CDR2 YYDKDF (reference sequence). The CDR3 sequence is 15 residues long. The CDR3 is CATSLGKGGAYEQYF. DNA for the CDR3: TGTGCCACCAGCCTGGGGAAAGGGGGAGCCTACGAGCAGTACTTC.

The chain employs TRBV28 and TRBJ2-5, with 7 bases that match TRBD2. The CDR3 length is 15 residues. With 5 bases clipped from V and 0 bases from J, the junction kept 6 bases outside the gene matches. Germline-derived CDR1 and CDR2 are MDHEN and SYDVKM. CDR3 region: CASSEGTTHQETQYF. The CDR3 DNA reads as TGTGCCAGCAGTGAAGGGACTACCCACCAAGAGACCCAGTACTTC.

This rearrangement joins TRBV4-3 to TRBJ1-5; weak D call: TRBD1 (5 bases). This CDR3 region has 16 residues. Trimming took 1 base from V and 0 from J, leaving 10 bases between them. Germline V gives CDR1 LGHNA, CDR2 YSLEER. The CDR3 nucleotides read TGCGCCAGCAGCCAAGGATTGGGGGATAGCAATCAGCCCCAGCATTTT. Its translation: CASSQGLGDSNQPQHF.

DNA for the CDR3: TGTGCCAGCAGTGATAGGATAGGGACAGTGAACACCGGGGAGCTGTTTTTT. Translating it yields CASSDRIGTVNTGELFF. The chain links TRBV9 to TRBJ2-2; TRBD1 agrees at 7 bases. With V trimmed by 5 bases and J by 1 base, 11 bases remained unmatched. Germline CDR1 is SGDLS and CDR2 is YYNGEE. The CDR3 consists of 17 residues.

The chain joins TRBV11-2 to TRBJ2-5, with 9 bases identical to TRBD1. Germline loops: CDR1 SGHAT, CDR2 FQNNGV. The CDR3 spans 16 residues. V trimming: 0 bases; J trimming: 5 bases; junction bases outside the gene matches: 7. CDR3 sequence: CASSLDWTGVAETQYF. Written as DNA, the CDR3 is TGTGCCAGCAGCTTAGATTGGACAGGGGTGGCGGAGACCCAGTACTTC.

The rearrangement uses TRBV9 and TRBJ2-1, with 11 bases identical to TRBD2. The CDR3 consists of 15 residues. Looked up from germline, CDR1 is SGDLS and CDR2 is YYNGEE. J was trimmed by 7 bases and V by 4 bases; bases with no gene match: 7. The CDR3 DNA reads as TGTGCCAGCAGCACAACTAGCGGGAGTAAAAATGAGCAGTTCTTC. Translating gives CASSTTSGSKNEQFF. The full variable domain, its missing parts supplied by reference TRBV9 and TRBJ2-1, is DSGVTQTPKHLITATGQRVTLRCSPRSGDLSVYWYQQSLDQGLQFLIQYYNGEERAKGNILERFSAQQFPDLHSELNLSSLELGDSALYFCASSTTSGSKNEQFFGPGTRLTVL.

The count of this clonotype is one. The chain carries TRBV19 and TRBJ2-1, with TRBD1 identical over 7 bases. CDR3 size: 16 residues. Germline assignment: CDR1 LNHDA and CDR2 SQIVND (reference sequence). Losses at the gene ends were 1 base for V and 4 bases for J; bases not matched to a gene: 7. The CDR3 DNA is TGTGCCAGTAGTATAGCCCCGCAGACAGGGTACAATGAGCAGTTCTTC. It specifies CASSIAPQTGYNEQFF.